This TCR beta chain originates from a study of T-cell memory formation after mild COVID-19 (dated by TCRdb to 2020 to 2022). In terms of the full investigation: TCR sequence clusters from the two donors were largely donor specific. T-cell clones expanding and contracting after mild COVID-19 in a couple of donors were tracked by longitudinal TCRalpha and TCRbeta repertoire sequencing. The cohort was made up of two young adult volunteers, one female and one male, who were previously healthy. Results and caveats for the whole study, not just this receptor: The study covered only two mild cases, and larger cohorts including severe cases with pre-infection samples were considered necessary. Contracting CD4+ clones were located mainly in the CM and EM memory subsets, whereas CD8+ clones were found to be enriched in EMRA. The detection of some responding clones in pre-infection memory suggests that pre-existing cross-reactive memory T cells joined the SARS-CoV-2 response. SARS-CoV-2 specificity was not confirmed for the second-wave clones peaking on day 37. Clones contracting from day 15 to 85 had balanced CD4/CD8 phenotypes, while a second wave expanding from day 15 to 37 was biased towards CD4+.

These reads were obtained on an Illumina NovaSeq 6000. cDNA libraries for TCRalpha and TCRbeta were prepared by 5'RACE using constant-segment primers, with sample barcodes and unique molecular identifiers added. Trizol reagent was used to extract RNA from every sample. Libraries were amplified in two PCR steps, with a second sample barcode and Illumina TruSeq adapters added in the second step. Sequencing of the libraries was done on an Illumina NovaSeq, producing 2 x 150 bp paired-end reads. The published analysis was carried out like this. With migec v1.2.7, reads were demultiplexed and then collapsed into UMI-guided consensus sequences. Using mixcr v2.1.11, UMI consensuses were aligned to TRA and TRB V and J templates and then assembled into clonotypes. A clonotype was counted as expanded or contracted only when both edgeR and NoisET called the clonotype significant, with the noise models trained on biological replicates. For edgeR calls, a false discovery rate-adjusted p below 0.01 and a log2 fold-change threshold of 1 were applied. PCA with hierarchical clustering of max-normalized trajectories of the 1000 most abundant clonotypes was used as exploratory dynamics analysis. Separately sequenced CD4+ and CD8+ repertoires were used to assign a CD4 or CD8 phenotype to each responding clone. TCRdb's own reprocessing of the public reads used fastp at Q25 and MiXCR and kept productive beta chains. A single entry per CDR3 protein holds the most common genes and DNA from its merged rows. Here the V and J calls rest on TCRdb's processing, not on the authors' analysis. For this sample there are fewer than 350,000 distinct CDR3 sequences; roughly 8.2% appear just once. Of the sample, about 20% falls within the top ten clones.

Ficoll-Paque density gradient centrifugation was used to isolate PBMCs. V lost 6 bases and J lost 3 bases; the stretch between them is 18 bases long. CDR1 and CDR2, looked up from the germline V gene, are SGHRS and YFSETQ. From the cysteine through the phenylalanine, the CDR3 covers 15 amino acids. Of the read, only the CDR3 DNA is kept; its 45 bases are in frame from base 1. This clonotype was detected ten times or more. Its recognized antigen is unknown. No qualities accompany the bases; no much larger clone lies one base away. The clonotype originates from a man aged 18 to 29 who had mild COVID-19 (a few samples of this study predate the infection). The sample titles of this study are shuffled in the database, so cell type and time point are left out; the donor was told from shared clones. Sequencing was carried out using PBMCs or a T cell subset sorted from them (not recorded which). The chain links TRBV5-1 with TRBJ1-1; the D gene is possibly TRBD1, with 5 bases matching. CDR3 region: CASKEPRVGDTEAFF. The sequence in DNA is TGCGCCAGCAAGGAACCTCGCGTAGGGGACACTGAAGCTTTCTTT.